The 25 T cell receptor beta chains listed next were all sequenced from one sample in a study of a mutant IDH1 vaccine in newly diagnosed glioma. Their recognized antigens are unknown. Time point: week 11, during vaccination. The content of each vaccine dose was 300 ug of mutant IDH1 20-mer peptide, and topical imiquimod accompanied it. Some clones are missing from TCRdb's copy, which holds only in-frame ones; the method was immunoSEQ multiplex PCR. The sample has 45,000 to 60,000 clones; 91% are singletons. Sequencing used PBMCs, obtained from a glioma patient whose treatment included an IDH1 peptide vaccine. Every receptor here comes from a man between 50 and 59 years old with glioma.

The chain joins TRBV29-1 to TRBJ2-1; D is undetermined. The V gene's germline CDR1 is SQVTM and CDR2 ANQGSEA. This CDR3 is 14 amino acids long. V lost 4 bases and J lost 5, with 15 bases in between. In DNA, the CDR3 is TGCAGCGTTGGAATCGGCAAACTTCACAATGAGCAGTTCTTC. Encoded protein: CSVGIGKLHNEQFF.

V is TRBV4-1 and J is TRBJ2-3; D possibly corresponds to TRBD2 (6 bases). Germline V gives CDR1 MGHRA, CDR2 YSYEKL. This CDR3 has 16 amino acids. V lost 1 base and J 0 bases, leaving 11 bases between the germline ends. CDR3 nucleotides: TGCGCCAGCAGCCAAGGGAGGGGACTCAGCACAGATACGCAGTATTTT. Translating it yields CASSQGRGLSTDTQYF.

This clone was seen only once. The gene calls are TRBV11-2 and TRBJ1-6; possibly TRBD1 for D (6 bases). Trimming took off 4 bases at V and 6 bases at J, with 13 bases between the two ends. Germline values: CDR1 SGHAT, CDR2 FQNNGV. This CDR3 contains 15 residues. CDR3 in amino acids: CASSSRGRGNSPLHF. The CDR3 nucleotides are TGTGCCAGCAGCTCTCGCGGCAGGGGTAATTCACCCCTCCACTTT.

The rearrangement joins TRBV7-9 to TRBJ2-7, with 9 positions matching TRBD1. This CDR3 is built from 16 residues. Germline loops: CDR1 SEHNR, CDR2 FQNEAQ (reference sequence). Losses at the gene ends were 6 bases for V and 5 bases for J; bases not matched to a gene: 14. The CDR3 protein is CASRPRGTGKDDEQYF. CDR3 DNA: TGTGCCAGCAGGCCACGGGGGACAGGGAAAGACGACGAGCAGTACTTC. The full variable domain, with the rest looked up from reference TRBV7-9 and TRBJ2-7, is DTGVSQNPRHKITKRGQNVTFRCDPISEHNRLYWYRQTLGQGPEFLTYFQNEAQLEKSRLLSDRFSAERPKGSFSTLEIQRTEQGDSAMYLCASRPRGTGKDDEQYFGPGTRLTVT.

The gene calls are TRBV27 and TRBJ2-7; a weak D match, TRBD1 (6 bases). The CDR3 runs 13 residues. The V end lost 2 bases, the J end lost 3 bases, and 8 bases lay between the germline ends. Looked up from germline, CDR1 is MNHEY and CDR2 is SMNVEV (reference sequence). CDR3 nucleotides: TGTGCCAGCAGTTTAAACAGGGTCTACGAGCAGTACTTC. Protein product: CASSLNRVYEQYF.

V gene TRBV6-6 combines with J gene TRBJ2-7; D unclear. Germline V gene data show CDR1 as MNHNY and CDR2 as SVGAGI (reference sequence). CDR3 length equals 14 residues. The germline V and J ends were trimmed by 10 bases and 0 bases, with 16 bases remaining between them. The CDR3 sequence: CATRSERLSYEQYF. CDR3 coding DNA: TGTGCCACCCGATCAGAAAGGCTCTCCTACGAGCAGTACTTC.

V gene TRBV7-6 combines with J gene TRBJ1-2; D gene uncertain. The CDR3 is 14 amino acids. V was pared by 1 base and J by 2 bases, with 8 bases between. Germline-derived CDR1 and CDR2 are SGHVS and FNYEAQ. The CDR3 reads CASSLGALNYGYTF. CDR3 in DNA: TGTGCCAGCAGCTTAGGGGCCTTAAACTATGGCTACACCTTC.

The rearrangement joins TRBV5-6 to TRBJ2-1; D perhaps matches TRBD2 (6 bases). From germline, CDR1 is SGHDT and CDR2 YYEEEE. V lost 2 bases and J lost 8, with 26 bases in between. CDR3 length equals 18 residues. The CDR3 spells CASSFGGGGTVGFDEQFF. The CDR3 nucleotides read TGTGCCAGCAGCTTTGGGGGAGGAGGGACGGTCGGGTTCGATGAGCAGTTCTTC.

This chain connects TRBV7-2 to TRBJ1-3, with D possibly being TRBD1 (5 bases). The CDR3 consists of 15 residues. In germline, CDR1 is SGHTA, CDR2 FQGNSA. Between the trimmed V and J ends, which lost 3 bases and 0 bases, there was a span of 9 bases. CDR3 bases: TGTGCCAGCAGCTTCGGGACGGCCTCTGGAAACACCATATATTTT. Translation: CASSFGTASGNTIYF.

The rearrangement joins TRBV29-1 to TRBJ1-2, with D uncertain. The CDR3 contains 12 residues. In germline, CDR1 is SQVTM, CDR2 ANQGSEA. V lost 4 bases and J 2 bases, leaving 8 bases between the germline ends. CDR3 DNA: TGCAGCGTTGGGAAGGAGAACTATGGCTACACCTTC. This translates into CSVGKENYGYTF. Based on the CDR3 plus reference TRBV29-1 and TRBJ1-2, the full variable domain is SAVISQKPSRDICQRGTSLTIQCQVDSQVTMMFWYRQQPGQSLTLIATANQGSEATYESGFVIDKFPISRPNLTFSTLTVSNMSPEDSSIYLCSVGKENYGYTFGSGTRLTVV.

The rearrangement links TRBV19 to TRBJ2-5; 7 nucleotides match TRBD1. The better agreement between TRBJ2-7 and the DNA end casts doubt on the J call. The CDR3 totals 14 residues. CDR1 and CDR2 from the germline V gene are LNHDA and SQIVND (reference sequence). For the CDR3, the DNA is TGTGCCAGCTCCGACAGGGTTCGTTCCTACGAGCAGTACTTC. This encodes CASSDRVRSYEQYF.

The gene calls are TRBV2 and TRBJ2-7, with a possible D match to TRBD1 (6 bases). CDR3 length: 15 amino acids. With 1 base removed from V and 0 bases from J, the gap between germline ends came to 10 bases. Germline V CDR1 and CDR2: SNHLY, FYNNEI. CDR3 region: CASSEGPGVSYEQYF. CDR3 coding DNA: TGTGCCAGCAGTGAAGGGCCAGGGGTCTCCTACGAGCAGTACTTC.

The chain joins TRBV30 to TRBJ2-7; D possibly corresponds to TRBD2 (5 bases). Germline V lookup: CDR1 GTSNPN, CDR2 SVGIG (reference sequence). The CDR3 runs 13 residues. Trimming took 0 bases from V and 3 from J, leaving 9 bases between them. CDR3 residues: CAWSVREGYEQYF. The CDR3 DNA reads TGTGCCTGGAGTGTACGGGAAGGCTACGAGCAGTACTTC.

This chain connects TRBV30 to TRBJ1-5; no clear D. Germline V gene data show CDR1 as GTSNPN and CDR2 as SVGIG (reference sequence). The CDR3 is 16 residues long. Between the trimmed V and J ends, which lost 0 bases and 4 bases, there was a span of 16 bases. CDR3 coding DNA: TGTGCCTGGAGTGTAGGAGGAGGAGGGAGGAATCAGCCCCAGCATTTT. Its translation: CAWSVGGGGRNQPQHF. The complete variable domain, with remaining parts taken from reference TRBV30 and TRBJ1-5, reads SQTIHQWPATLVQPVGSPLSLECTVEGTSNPNLYWYRQAAGRGLQLLFYSVGIGQISSEVPQNLSASRPQDRQFILSSKKLLLSDSGFYLCAWSVGGGGRNQPQHFGDGTRLSIL.

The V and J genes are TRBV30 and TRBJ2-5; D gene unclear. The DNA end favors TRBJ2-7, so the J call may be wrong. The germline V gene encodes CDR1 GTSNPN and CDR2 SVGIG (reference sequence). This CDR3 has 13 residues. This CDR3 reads CAWSSPHSYEQYF. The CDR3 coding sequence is TGTGCCTGGAGTTCCCCGCACTCCTACGAGCAGTACTTC.

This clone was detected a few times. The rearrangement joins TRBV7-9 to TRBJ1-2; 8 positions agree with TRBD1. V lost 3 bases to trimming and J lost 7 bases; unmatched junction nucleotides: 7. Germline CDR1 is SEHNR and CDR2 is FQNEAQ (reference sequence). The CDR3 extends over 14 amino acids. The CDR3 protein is CASSLSRGQGGYTF. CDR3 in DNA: TGTGCCAGCAGCTTGAGCAGGGGGCAGGGTGGCTACACCTTC.

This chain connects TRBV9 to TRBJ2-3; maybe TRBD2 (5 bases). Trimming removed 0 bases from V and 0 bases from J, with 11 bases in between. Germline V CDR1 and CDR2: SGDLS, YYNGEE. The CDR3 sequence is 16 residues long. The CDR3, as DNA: TGTGCCAGCAGCGTAGACCCTAGCTCGAGCACAGATACGCAGTATTTT. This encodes CASSVDPSSSTDTQYF. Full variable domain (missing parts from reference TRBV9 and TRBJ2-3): DSGVTQTPKHLITATGQRVTLRCSPRSGDLSVYWYQQSLDQGLQFLIQYYNGEERAKGNILERFSAQQFPDLHSELNLSSLELGDSALYFCASSVDPSSSTDTQYFGPGTRLTVL.

CDR3 DNA sequence: TGTGCCAGCAGCTTTGGGGCTAGCGGGGGGTACCAAGAGACCCAGTACTTC. It encodes CASSFGASGGYQETQYF. The chain combines TRBV5-6 with TRBJ2-5; 11 positions agree with TRBD2. Unmatched junction bases numbered 6, after V lost 2 bases and J lost 0 bases. The CDR3 is 17 amino acids. The germline gives CDR1 SGHDT, CDR2 YYEEEE.

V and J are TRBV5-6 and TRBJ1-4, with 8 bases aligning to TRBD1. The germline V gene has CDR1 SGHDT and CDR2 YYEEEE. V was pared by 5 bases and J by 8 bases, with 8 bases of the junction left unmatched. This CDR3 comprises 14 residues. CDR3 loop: CASRTTGENEKLFF. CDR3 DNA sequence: TGTGCCAGCAGGACGACAGGGGAAAACGAAAAACTGTTTTTT.

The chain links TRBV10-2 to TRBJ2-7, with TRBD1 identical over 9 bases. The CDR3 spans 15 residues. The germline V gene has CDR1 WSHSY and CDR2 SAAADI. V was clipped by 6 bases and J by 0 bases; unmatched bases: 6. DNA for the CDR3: TGCGCCAGCAGGGATGACAGGGGGAGCTCCTACGAGCAGTACTTC. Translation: CASRDDRGSSYEQYF.

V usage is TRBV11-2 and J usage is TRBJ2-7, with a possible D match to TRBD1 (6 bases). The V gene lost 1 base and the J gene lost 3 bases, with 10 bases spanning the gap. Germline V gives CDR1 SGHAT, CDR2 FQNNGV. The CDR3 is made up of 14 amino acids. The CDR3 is CASSLAGENYEQYF. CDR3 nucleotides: TGTGCCAGCAGCTTAGCAGGGGAAAACTACGAGCAGTACTTC.

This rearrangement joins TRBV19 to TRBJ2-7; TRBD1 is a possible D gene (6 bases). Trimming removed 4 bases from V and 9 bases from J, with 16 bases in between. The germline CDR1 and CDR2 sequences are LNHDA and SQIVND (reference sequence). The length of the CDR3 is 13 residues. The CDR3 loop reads CASSTHRESWQYF. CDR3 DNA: TGTGCCAGTAGTACCCACAGGGAAAGTTGGCAGTACTTC.

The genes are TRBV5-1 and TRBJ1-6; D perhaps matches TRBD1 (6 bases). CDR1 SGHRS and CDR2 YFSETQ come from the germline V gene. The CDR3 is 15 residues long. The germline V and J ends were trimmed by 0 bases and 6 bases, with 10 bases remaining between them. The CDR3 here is CASSLDREPNSPLHF. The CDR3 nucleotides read TGCGCCAGCAGCTTGGACAGGGAGCCTAATTCACCCCTCCACTTT.

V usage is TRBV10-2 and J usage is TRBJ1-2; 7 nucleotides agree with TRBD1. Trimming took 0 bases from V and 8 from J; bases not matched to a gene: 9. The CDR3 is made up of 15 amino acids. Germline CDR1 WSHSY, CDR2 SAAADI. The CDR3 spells CASSESRQGGEGYTF. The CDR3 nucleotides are TGCGCCAGCAGTGAGTCTCGGCAGGGGGGAGAAGGCTACACCTTC.

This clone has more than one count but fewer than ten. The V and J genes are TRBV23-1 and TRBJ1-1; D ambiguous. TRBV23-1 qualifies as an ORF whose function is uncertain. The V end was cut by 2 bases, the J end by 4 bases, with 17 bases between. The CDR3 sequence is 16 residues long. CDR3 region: CASSQGVWGNFTEAFF. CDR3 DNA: TGCGCCAGCAGTCAAGGTGTATGGGGAAACTTCACTGAAGCTTTCTTT.